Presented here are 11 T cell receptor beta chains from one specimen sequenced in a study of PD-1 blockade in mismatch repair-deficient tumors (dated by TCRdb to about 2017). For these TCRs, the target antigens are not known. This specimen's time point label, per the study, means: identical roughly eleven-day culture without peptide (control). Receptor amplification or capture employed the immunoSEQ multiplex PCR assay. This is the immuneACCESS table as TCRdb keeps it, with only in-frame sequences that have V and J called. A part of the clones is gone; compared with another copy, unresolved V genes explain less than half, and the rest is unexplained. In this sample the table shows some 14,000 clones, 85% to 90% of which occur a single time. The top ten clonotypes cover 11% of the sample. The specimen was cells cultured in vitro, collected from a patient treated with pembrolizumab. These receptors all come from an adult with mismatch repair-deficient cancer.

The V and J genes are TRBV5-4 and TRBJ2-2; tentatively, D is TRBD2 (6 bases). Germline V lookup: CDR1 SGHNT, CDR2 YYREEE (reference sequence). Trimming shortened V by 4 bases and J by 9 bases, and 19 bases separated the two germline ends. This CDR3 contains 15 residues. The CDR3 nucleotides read TGTGCCAGCAGCCGGTCCGGGACTGTCAACCGGGAGCTGTTTTTT. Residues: CASSRSGTVNRELFF.

The CDR3 coding sequence is TGCGCCAGCAGCCAAGACCGGACAGGGGGCTACGAGCAGTACTTC. Translated: CASSQDRTGGYEQYF. J is TRBJ2-7 and V is TRBV4-1; 10 bases line up with TRBD1. Per germline, CDR1 MGHRA and CDR2 YSYEKL. V was clipped by 0 bases and J by 3 bases; unmatched bases: 2. The CDR3 has 15 amino acids.

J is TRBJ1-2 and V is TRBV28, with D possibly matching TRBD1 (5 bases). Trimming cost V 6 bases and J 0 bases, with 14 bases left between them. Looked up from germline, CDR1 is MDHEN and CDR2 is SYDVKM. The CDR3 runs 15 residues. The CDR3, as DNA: TGTGCCAGCAGCTTCGGGACCCCGGCTAACTATGGCTACACCTTC. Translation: CASSFGTPANYGYTF.

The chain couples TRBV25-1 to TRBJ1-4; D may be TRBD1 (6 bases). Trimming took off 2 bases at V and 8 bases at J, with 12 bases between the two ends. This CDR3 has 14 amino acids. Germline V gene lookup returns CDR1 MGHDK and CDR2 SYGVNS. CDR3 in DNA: TGTGCCAGCAGTGAAGTCAGGGGTTGGGAAAAACTGTTTTTT. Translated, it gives CASSEVRGWEKLFF.

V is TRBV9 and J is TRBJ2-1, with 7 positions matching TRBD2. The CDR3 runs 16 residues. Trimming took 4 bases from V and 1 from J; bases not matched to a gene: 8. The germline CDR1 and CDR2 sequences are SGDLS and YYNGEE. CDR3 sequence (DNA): TGTGCCAGCAGCAGCCTCGCGGGAGCATCCTACAATGAGCAGTTCTTC. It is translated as CASSSLAGASYNEQFF.

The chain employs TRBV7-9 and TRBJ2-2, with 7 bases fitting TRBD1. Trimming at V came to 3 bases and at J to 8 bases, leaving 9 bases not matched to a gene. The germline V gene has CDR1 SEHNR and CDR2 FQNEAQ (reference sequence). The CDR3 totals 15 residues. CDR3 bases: TGTGCCAGCAGCTTCCAGGGGGTACTCAAGGGGGAGCTGTTTTTT. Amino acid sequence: CASSFQGVLKGELFF.

The CDR3 DNA reads TGTGCCAGCAAAGAGCCCGGGACCTACGAGCAGTACTTC. Translation: CASKEPGTYEQYF. V and J are TRBV28 and TRBJ2-7; a weak D match, TRBD2 (5 bases). This CDR3 is 13 amino acids long. Trimming pared 7 bases from V and 2 bases from J, leaving 12 bases between. Germline V gene lookup returns CDR1 MDHEN and CDR2 SYDVKM.

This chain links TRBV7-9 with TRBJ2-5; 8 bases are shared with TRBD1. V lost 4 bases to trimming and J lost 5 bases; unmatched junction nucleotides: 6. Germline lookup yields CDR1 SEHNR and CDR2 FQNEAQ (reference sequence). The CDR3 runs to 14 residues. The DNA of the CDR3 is TGTGCCAGCAGCTCCCGGACAGGGAGGGAGACCCAGTACTTC. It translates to CASSSRTGRETQYF.

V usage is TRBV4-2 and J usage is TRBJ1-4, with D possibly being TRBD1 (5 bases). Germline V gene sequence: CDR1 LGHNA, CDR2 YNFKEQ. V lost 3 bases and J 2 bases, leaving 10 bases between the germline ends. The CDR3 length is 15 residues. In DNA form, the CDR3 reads TGTGCCAGCAGCCACCCAGGGACCACTAATGAAAAACTGTTTTTT. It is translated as CASSHPGTTNEKLFF.

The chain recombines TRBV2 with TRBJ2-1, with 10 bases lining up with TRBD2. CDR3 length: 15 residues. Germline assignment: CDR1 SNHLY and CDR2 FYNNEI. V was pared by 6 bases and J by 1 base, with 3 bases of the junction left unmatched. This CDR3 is CASSVAGGSYNEQFF. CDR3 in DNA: TGTGCCAGCAGCGTAGCGGGAGGATCCTACAATGAGCAGTTCTTC.

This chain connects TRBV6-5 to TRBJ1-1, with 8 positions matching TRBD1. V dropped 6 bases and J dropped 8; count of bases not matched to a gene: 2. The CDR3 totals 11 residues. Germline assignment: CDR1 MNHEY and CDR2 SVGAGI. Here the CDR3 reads CASRRQGEAFF. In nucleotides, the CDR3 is TGTGCCAGCAGGCGACAGGGGGAAGCTTTCTTT.